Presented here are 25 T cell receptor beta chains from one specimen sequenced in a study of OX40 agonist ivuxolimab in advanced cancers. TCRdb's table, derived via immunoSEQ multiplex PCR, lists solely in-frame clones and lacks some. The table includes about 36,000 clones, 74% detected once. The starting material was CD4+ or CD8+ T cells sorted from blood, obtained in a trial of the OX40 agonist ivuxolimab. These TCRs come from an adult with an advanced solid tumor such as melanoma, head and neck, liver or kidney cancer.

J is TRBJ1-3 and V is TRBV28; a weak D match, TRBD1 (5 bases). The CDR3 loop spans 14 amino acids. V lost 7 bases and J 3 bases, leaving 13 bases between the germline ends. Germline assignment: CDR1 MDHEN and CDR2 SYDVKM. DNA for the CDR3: TGTGCCAGCATGAAAAGGGGTTTTGGAAACACCATATATTTT. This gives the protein CASMKRGFGNTIYF.

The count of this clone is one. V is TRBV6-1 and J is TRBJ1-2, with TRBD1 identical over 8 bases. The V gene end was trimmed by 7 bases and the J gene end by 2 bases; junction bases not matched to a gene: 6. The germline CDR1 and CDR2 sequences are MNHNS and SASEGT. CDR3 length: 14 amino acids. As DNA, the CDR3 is TGTGCCAGCATCTTCAGGGGGCTAAACTATGGCTACACCTTC. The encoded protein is CASIFRGLNYGYTF.

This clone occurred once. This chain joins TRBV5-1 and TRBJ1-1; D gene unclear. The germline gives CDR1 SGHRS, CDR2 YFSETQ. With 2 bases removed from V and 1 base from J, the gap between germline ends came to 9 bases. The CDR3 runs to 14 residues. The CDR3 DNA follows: TGCGCCAGCAGCTTAAATTCCGCGAACACTGAAGCTTTCTTT. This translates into CASSLNSANTEAFF.

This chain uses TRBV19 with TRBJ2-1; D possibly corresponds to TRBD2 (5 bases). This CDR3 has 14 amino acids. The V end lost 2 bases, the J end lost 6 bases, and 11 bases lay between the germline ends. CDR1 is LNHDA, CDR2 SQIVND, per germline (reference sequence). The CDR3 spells CASSISGIGNEQFF. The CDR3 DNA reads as TGTGCCAGTAGTATATCGGGAATAGGCAATGAGCAGTTCTTC.

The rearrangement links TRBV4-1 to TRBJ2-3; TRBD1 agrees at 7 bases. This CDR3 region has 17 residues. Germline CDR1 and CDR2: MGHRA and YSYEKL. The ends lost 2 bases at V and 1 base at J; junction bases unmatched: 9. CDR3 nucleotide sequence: TGCGCCAGCAGCCAATTGGGACAGAGTGGGGGCACAGATACGCAGTATTTT. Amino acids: CASSQLGQSGGTDTQYF.

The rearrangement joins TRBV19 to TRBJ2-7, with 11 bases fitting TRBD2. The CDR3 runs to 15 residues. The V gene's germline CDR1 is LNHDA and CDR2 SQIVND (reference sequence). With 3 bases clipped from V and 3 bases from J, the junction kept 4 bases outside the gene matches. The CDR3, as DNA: TGTGCCAGTAGTATCGGACTAGCGGGTTACTACGAGCAGTACTTC. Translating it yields CASSIGLAGYYEQYF.

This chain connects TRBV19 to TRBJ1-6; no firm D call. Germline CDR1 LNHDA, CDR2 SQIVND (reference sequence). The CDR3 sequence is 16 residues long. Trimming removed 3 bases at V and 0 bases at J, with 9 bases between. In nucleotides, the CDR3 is TGTGCCAGTAGTATCGTCGGCAGCTCCTATAATTCACCCCTCCACTTT. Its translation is CASSIVGSSYNSPLHF.

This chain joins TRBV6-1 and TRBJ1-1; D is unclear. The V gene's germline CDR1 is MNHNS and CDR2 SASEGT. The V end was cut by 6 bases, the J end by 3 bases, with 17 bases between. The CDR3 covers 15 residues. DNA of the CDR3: TGTGCCAGCAGCCTGAGAAGTGGGGTGGACACTGAAGCTTTCTTT. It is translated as CASSLRSGVDTEAFF.

CDR3 in DNA: TGTGCCAGCAGCTTAGACAGGGTTTCACCCCTCCACTTT. Translating it yields CASSLDRVSPLHF. The chain couples TRBV11-2 to TRBJ1-6; a weak D match, TRBD1 (5 bases). The germline V gene has CDR1 SGHAT and CDR2 FQNNGV. Trimming took off 0 bases at V and 9 bases at J, with 6 bases between the two ends. The CDR3 covers 13 residues.

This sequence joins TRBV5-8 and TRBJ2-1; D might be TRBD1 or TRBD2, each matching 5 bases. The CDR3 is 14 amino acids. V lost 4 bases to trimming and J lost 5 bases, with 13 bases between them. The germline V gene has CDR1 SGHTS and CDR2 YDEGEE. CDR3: CASSLLWGNNEQFF. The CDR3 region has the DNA TGTGCCAGCAGCCTCCTGTGGGGGAACAATGAGCAGTTCTTC.

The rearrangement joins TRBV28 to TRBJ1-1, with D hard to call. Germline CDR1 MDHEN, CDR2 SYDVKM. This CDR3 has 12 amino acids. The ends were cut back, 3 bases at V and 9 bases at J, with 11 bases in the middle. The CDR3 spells CASSFNGLKAFF. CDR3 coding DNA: TGTGCCAGCAGTTTTAACGGACTGAAAGCTTTCTTT.

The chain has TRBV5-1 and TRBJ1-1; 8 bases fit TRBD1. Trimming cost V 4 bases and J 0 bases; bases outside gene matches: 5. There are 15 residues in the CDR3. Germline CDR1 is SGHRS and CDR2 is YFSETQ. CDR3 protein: CASSVQGGMNTEAFF. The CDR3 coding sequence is TGCGCCAGCAGCGTACAGGGGGGCATGAACACTGAAGCTTTCTTT.

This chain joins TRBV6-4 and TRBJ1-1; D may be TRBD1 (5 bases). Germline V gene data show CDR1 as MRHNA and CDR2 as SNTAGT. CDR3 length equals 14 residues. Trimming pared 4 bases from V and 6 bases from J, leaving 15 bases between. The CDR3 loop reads CASSVTWGRAEAFF. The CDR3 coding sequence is TGTGCCAGCAGTGTTACATGGGGGAGAGCTGAAGCTTTCTTT.

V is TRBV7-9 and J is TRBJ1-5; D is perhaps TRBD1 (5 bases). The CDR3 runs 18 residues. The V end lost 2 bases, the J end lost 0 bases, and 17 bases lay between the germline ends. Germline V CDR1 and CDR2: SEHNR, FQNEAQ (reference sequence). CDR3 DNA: TGTGCCAGCAGCTTAACGGCCCCGGGACGTGTTAGCAATCAGCCCCAGCATTTT. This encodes CASSLTAPGRVSNQPQHF.

The CDR3 here is CSAGLKNIQYF. For the CDR3, the DNA is TGCAGTGCTGGGTTAAAAAACATTCAGTACTTC. The V gene is TRBV20-1, the J gene TRBJ2-4; D is ambiguous. Per the germline V gene, CDR1 is DFQATT and CDR2 is SNEGSKA (reference sequence). The V end lost 5 bases, the J end lost 4 bases, and 6 bases lay between the germline ends. CDR3 length equals 11 residues.

The CDR3 DNA reads TGTGCCAGTATTTGGACAGGGCCCTTAGGCACTGAAGCTTTCTTT. Its translation: CASIWTGPLGTEAFF. This chain uses TRBV19 with TRBJ1-1; TRBD1 matches 8 bases. V lost 7 bases to trimming and J lost 4 bases; unmatched junction nucleotides: 11. The germline gives CDR1 LNHDA, CDR2 SQIVND (reference sequence). The CDR3 is 15 residues long.

CDR3 loop: CASSAPRDGNTIYF. DNA for the CDR3: TGTGCCAGCAGCGCACCCAGGGATGGAAACACCATATATTTT. This chain joins TRBV11-2 and TRBJ1-3; D perhaps matches TRBD1 (5 bases). The ends were cut back, 5 bases at V and 3 bases at J, with 11 bases in the middle. The V gene's germline CDR1 is SGHAT and CDR2 FQNNGV. CDR3 length: 14 residues.

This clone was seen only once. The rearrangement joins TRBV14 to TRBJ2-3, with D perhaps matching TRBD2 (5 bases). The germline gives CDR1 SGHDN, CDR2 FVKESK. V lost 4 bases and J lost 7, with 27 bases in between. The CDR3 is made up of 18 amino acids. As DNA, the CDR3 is TGTGCCAGCAGCCCACGGACTTTAGCCGTGACGCGGAGAAATACGCAGTATTTT. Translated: CASSPRTLAVTRRNTQYF. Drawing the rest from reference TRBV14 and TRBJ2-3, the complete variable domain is EAGVTQFPSHSVIEKGQTVTLRCDPISGHDNLYWYRRVMGKEIKFLLHFVKESKQDESGMPNNRFLAERTGGTYSTLKVQPAELEDSGVYFCASSPRTLAVTRRNTQYFGPGTRLTVL.

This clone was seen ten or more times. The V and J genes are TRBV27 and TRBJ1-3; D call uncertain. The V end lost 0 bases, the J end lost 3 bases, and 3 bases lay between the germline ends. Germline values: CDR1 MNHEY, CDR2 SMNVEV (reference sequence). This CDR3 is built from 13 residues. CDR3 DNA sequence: TGTGCCAGCAGTTTATCTAGTGGAAACACCATATATTTT. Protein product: CASSLSSGNTIYF.

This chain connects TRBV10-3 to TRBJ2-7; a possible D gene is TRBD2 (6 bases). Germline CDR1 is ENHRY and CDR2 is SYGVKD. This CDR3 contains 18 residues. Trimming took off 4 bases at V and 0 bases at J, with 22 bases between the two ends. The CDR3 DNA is TGTGCCATCAGTGTAGTCCTAAGGGATCGGGGACTCTCCTACGAGCAGTACTTC. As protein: CAISVVLRDRGLSYEQYF.

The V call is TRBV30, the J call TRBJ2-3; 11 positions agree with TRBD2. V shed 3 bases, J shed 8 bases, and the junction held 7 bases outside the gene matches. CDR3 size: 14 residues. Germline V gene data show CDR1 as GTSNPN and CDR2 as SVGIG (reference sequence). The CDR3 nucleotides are TGTGCCTGGAGGGTAGCGGGGGGGCTTGCTACGCAGTATTTT. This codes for CAWRVAGGLATQYF.

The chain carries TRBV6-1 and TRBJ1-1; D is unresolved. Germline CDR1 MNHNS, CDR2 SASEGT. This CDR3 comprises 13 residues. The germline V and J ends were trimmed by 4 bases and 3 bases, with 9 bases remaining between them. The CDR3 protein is CASSVKQHTEAFF. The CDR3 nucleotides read TGTGCCAGCAGTGTAAAACAGCACACTGAAGCTTTCTTT.

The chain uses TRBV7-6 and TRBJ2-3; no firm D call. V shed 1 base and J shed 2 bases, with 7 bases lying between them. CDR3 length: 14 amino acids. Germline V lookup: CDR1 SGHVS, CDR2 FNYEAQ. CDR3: CASSLGRDTDTQYF. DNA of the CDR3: TGTGCCAGCAGCTTAGGTCGCGACACAGATACGCAGTATTTT.

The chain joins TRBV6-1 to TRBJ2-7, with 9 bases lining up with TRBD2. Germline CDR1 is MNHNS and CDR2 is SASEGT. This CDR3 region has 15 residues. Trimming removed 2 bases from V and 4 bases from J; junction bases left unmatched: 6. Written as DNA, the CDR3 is TGTGCCAGCAGTGAAAATGGCCTAGCGGGGTACGAGCAGTACGTC. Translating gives CASSENGLAGYEQYV.

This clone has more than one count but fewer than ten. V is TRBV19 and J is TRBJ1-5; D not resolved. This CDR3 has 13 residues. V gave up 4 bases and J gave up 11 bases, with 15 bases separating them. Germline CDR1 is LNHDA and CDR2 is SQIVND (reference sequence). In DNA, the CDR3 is TGTGCCAGTAGTAACCCCTCCGAACCAGCCCAGCATTTT. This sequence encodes CASSNPSEPAQHF.